This T cell receptor beta chain stems from a study of cytomegalovirus exposure and HLA in healthy donors (TCRdb year 2017). Context from the whole study: An earlier analysis of several hundred of the donors reported about 250 Gb of sequence data and roughly 110 million unique TCR beta sequences from some 180 million T cells. Approximately 310 gigabases of sequencing data and 70 million to 85 million unique TCR sequences were included in an early release covering around 600 HLA-typed donors. Of the approximately 400 genotyped donors, around 81% fell in the genetic ancestry cluster associated with self-reported Caucasian donors. The study aimed to test whether cataloging public T cell receptors could reveal signatures of past pathogen exposure. The study profiled the T cell repertoires of fewer than 850 subjects by immunosequencing and related them to cytomegalovirus serostatus. In addition to the first cohort of 650 to 750 subjects, a separate validation cohort of approximately 130 different subjects was used. High-throughput TCR immunosequencing, statistical association of individual TCRs with disease status, and machine learning were combined to predict cytomegalovirus infection status. In a later analysis, previously published TCR beta repertoires from more than 500 donors were re-analyzed and high-resolution HLA genotyping was added so that TCR occurrence patterns could be studied. Rather than using new phenotypic data, the later analysis identified candidate immune exposures from TCR beta sequences and from how often those sequences occurred across donors. An earlier analysis of fewer than 750 of the donors used high-throughput TCR beta sequencing to judge whether each TCR beta V gene segment behaved as functional or pseudogenic. Donor age, sex, ethnicity and CMV serostatus were collected together with the repertoire data. A later genetic analysis used genome-wide SNP genotypes for 398 of the 666 donors, treating that subset as a discovery cohort. Every discovery cohort repertoire had been produced on one sequencing platform. Both class I and class II loci were covered by HLA typing, at four-digit resolution. The number of donors typed differed by locus, with about 629-640 for A, B, C, DRB1 and DQB1, 522 for DQA1, 600 to 610 for DPA1, and around 450 for DPB1. Because of strong linkage in the cohort, five DR-DQ haplotypes were treated as single units for association and clustering. Across around 400 genotyped donors of the cohort, an average of about 220,000 unique TCR beta nucleotide sequences per donor were sequenced, and roughly a sixth of those sequences were non-productive.

Here is what the overall study found, with its caveats: A later analysis associated around 16,000 TCR beta sequences with specific HLA alleles at a false discovery rate of 0.05. According to a later analysis, most CMV-associated TCR beta chains appeared to be HLA-restricted, and the HLA associations seemed to be driven largely by CMV exposure. An association between a missense DCLRE1C variant and V-gene and J-gene trimming of TCR beta chains was found in a later genetic analysis and replicated in an independent cohort. The cohort was sequenced for TCR beta chains only, and without alpha or paired-chain data the features that could be detected were limited. Compared with the roughly 700-donor mean, donors in an Asian-associated ancestry cluster had fewer N-insertions in productive TCRs, according to a later genetic analysis. In a later analysis, HLA-associated TCR beta chains showed more clonal expansion and lower generation probabilities than non-associated chains that were equally common. Several of the top co-occurrence clusters appeared to be linked to parvovirus B19, influenza, CMV and Epstein-Barr virus, according to a later analysis. A few of the identified cytomegalovirus-associated TCR beta chains were confirmed in vitro to be specific for cytomegalovirus antigens. Cytomegalovirus status was reported to be diagnosed by the classifier with high specificity and sensitivity in both the original and validation cohorts. The presence/absence analyses assumed that sequencing depth was roughly uniform across donors, and that assumption may not be true. In an earlier analysis of 450 to 750 of the donors, most TCR beta V segments appeared in productive rearrangements about 90% or about 30% of the time, broadly matching IMGT annotations. When HLA alleles, especially DR and DQ, strongly co-occurred, TCR associations were difficult to assign to individual alleles. The sequencing pipeline was judged likely to have produced a cluster of highly shared sequence variants as a technical artifact. A total of 164 TCR beta chains were listed by the study as associated with cytomegalovirus. While some public TCRs were present in many individuals, most TCR sequences turned up only very rarely across donors. Because counts were too low, some 16 rarely observed V segments, including chromosome 9 orphons, were excluded from the earlier analysis of several hundred of the donors. Linkage disequilibrium might explain the correlated functional status among segregating V segments, but an unknown experimental factor could not be excluded. It was suggested by the authors that the approach could potentially be generalized to other disease states and immunological phenotypes. Some IMGT-functional V segments, including TRBV6-2 and TRBV6-3, could not be distinguished by the 87-base-pair reads and were therefore excluded. A further reported finding was that TCR beta sequences accurately predicted the HLA-A and HLA-B alleles for most subjects in the first cohort. CMV serostatus was the only immune exposure information available for the cohort. In a later analysis, the rate of TCR association differed among HLA loci, with DRB1 alleles having the most associated TCRs and HLA-C alleles having the fewest. Because HLA typing was unavailable for some donors at each locus, only the typed subset was used in association tests.

Remarks on this clone: Its binding antigen is unknown. Base-call qualities are not available, and no considerably larger clone is one nucleotide away.

Library prep was done by the immunoSEQ multiplex PCR assay. For the multiplex PCR, a mixture combining 60 forward primers for TCR Vbeta segments and 13 reverse primers for TCR Jbeta segments was used. The CDR3 region of rearranged TCR beta genes was amplified from genomic DNA with a multiplex PCR assay. Amplified TCR beta libraries were sequenced as 87-base-pair reads on the Illumina HiSeq System. As for how the authors treated the data: In a later analysis, tens of millions of unique TCR beta chains were counted across the 500 to 850 repertoires, and roughly 11 million of these chains were shared by at least two donors. A nearest-neighbor algorithm error-corrected the raw reads and collapsed the reads into unique sequences, merging closely related sequences to remove PCR and sequencing errors. V, D and J gene segments were assigned by aligning CDR3 sequences to IMGT reference sequences. For a sequence to be retained, a match of at least six nucleotides was required to both a V gene segment and a J gene segment. A rearrangement was called productive if the CDR3 had no stop codons and remained in frame with V and J, and every other rearrangement was called non-productive. CDR3 was defined by IMGT convention, running from the second conserved V-encoded cysteine to the conserved J-encoded phenylalanine. The earlier analysis of about 640 of the donors excluded any sequence lacking an unambiguous match to a single V gene segment. In an earlier analysis of around 590 of the donors, a V segment was called functional when productive rearrangements were above 56.7%, and segregating when the standard deviation between donors exceeded 5%. To diagnose cytomegalovirus status from the catalog of TCR beta chain sequences, a statistical classification framework was built. A later analysis assigned V and J genes by comparing TCR nucleotide sequences with IMGT/GENE-DB human TR gene sequences. A later analysis assigned CDR3 sequences and most-parsimonious VDJ recombination scenarios with the TCRdist pipeline. In a later analysis, each TCR beta chain was defined by its CDR3 amino acid sequence together with its V-gene family, and reads without a unique V-gene family were excluded. As a way to deal with suspected cross-contamination and a sequencing artifact, a later analysis dropped under 600 nucleotide sequences that were highly shared and had low generation probability. A later analysis calculated a clonal expansion index for each public chain from normalized within-repertoire ranks of inferred template counts. In a later analysis, generation probabilities were computed with a VDJ recombination model fitted to out-of-frame rearrangements, and the resulting probabilities were checked against IGoR. Hypergeometric tests were used in a later analysis to score TCR-TCR, TCR-HLA and TCR-CMV co-occurrence, with a repertoire-size bias correction applied to the TCR pairs. False discovery rates were estimated in a later analysis by permuting HLA or CMV assignments 20 times. In a later analysis, co-occurring TCRs were grouped using DBSCAN, with TCRdist sequence similarity added in when clustering inside HLA-allele-positive subsets. Co-occurrence clustering excluded repertoires with fewer than 30,000 or more than 120,000 public chains, plus five with anomalous nucleotide sharing. TCRdb obtained this table from immuneACCESS and retained in-frame rearrangements with V and J assigned. These tables miss some clones; where compared with another copy, unresolved V genes account for less than half of the shortfall, and the remainder is unexplained. V, J and clone size were drawn from that table, and D and trimming were deduced from the DNA. The sample yields roughly 200,000 clones; roughly 79% were counted once. Roughly 2% of the sample comes from the top ten.

The CDR3 goes from the cysteine to the phenylalanine over 16 residues. The retained sequence is limited to the CDR3, 48 bases, with the frame set at the first base. The germline V gene (reference sequence) supplies CDR1 SGHNT and CDR2 YYREEE. Clipping removes 4 bases from V and 3 bases from J, with 7 as the unmatched junction base count. The cohort comprised around 690 healthy bone marrow donors. At the time of sampling, every cohort member was nominally healthy, though immune exposures that went unrecorded were likely present. The donor tested CMV seronegative and was one of the 352 seronegative cohort members. A peripheral blood sample was collected from each donor, and TCR beta sequencing was performed on peripheral blood mononuclear cells. Genomic DNA was extracted from the blood cell samples with the Qiagen DNeasy Blood Extraction Kit.

The chain couples TRBV5-4 to TRBJ2-4; 10 central nucleotides agree with TRBD2. The receptor comes from a man aged 30 to 39 in good health and CMV-seronegative. Specimen: PBMCs. The CDR3 amino acid sequence is: CASSRRLAGVKNIQYF. The DNA sequence follows: TGTGCCAGCAGCCGCAGACTAGCGGGCGTCAAAAACATTCAGTACTTC.